Each of the 16 T cell receptor beta chains below was sequenced from the same sample in a study of CD8 T cells in ankylosing spondylitis. TCRdb called the 5' RACE reads again in MiXCR, with one record for every CDR3 protein. Among 670,000 or so distinct CDR3 sequences listed, roughly 20% were seen once. Antigens of these TCRs are unknown. The study, taken as a whole, reports: Within ankylosing spondylitis blood, a TCR beta motif made up of eight or nine highly homologous variants appeared to be characteristic.

Sequenced material: blood, either unsorted or a sorted T cell fraction (not recorded which). Receptors originate from a male donor with ankylosing spondylitis.

The chain employs TRBV4-1 and TRBJ2-2; perhaps TRBD2 as D (6 bases). V dropped 3 bases and J dropped 6 bases, with 20 bases sitting between them. Germline V lookup: CDR1 MGHRA, CDR2 YSYEKL. The CDR3 is 17 residues long. In DNA, the CDR3 is TGCGCCAGCAGCCACGGCCGCCGGAGGGGTGGGGCCGGGGAGCTGTTTTTT. Translation gives CASSHGRRRGGAGELFF.

This clonotype has more than one count but fewer than ten. The rearrangement joins TRBV2 to TRBJ2-3; TRBD2 aligns across 9 bases. Germline CDR1 and CDR2: SNHLY and FYNNEI. The CDR3 totals 16 residues. Trimming removed 5 bases from V and 1 base from J; junction bases left unmatched: 7. The CDR3 loop is CASSSSGRPRTDTQYF. The CDR3 nucleotides read TGTGCCAGCAGTTCAAGCGGGAGGCCCCGCACAGATACGCAGTATTTT.

The table lists this clonotype with a few counts. The CDR3, as DNA: TGTGCCAGCAGCTCCTCGGGGTATCAGCCCCAGCATTTT. Protein product: CASSSSGYQPQHF. The chain recombines TRBV4-2 with TRBJ1-5; D is undetermined. This CDR3 has 13 amino acids. V was trimmed by 5 bases and J by 5 bases, leaving 10 bases between them. In germline, CDR1 is LGHNA, CDR2 YNFKEQ.

This clonotype was observed at least ten times. The gene calls are TRBV20-1 and TRBJ2-6; D unresolved. The CDR3 sequence is 12 residues long. Germline V gene data show CDR1 as DFQATT and CDR2 as SNEGSKA (reference sequence). V was trimmed by 5 bases and J by 4 bases, leaving 6 bases between them. The CDR3 nucleotides are TGCAGTGCTCCTCGAGGGGCCAACGTCCTGACTTTC. Residues: CSAPRGANVLTF.

CDR3 residues: CASRDLGISNQPQHF. CDR3 bases: TGTGCCAGCCGAGATTTAGGGATTAGCAATCAGCCCCAGCATTTT. The rearrangement links TRBV2 to TRBJ1-5; D unresolved. The CDR3 is 15 residues long. Trimming took 8 bases from V and 0 from J, leaving 14 bases between them. The V gene's germline CDR1 is SNHLY and CDR2 FYNNEI.

V gene TRBV12-3 or TRBV12-4 combines with J gene TRBJ2-4, with a weak D call TRBD2 (5 bases). The CDR3 consists of 15 residues. V shed 6 bases and J shed 6 bases, with 18 bases lying between them. This CDR3 is CASSPELGPGNIQYF. In DNA, the CDR3 is TGTGCCAGCAGCCCAGAACTAGGCCCAGGAAACATTCAGTACTTC.

The chain couples TRBV7-9 to TRBJ1-1; possible D gene TRBD1, 6 bases. V lost 5 bases and J 1 base, leaving 11 bases between the germline ends. This CDR3 spans 14 amino acids. From germline, CDR1 is SEHNR and CDR2 FQNEAQ (reference sequence). CDR3 DNA: TGTGCCAGCAGCCGACAGGAGACGAACACTGAAGCTTTCTTT. Amino acid sequence: CASSRQETNTEAFF.

This clonotype occurred a few times. CDR3 DNA: TGTGCCAGCAGCTCCAAGGCGAGCAATCAGCCCCAGCATTTT. Protein sequence: CASSSKASNQPQHF. The gene calls are TRBV13 and TRBJ1-5; D is uncertain. Trimming left V 4 bases short and J 1 base short, with 8 bases between. The CDR3 contains 14 residues. Per the germline V gene, CDR1 is PRHDT and CDR2 is FYEKMQ (reference sequence). The entire variable domain, with the rest obtained from reference TRBV13 and TRBJ1-5, is as follows: AAGVIQSPRHLIKEKRETATLKCYPIPRHDTVYWYQQGPGQDPQFLISFYEKMQSDKGSIPDRFSAQQFSDYHSELNMSSLELGDSALYFCASSSKASNQPQHFGDGTRLSIL.

The chain has TRBV7-9 and TRBJ1-1, with a tentative D call TRBD1 (5 bases). This CDR3 comprises 14 residues. Germline CDR1 reads SEHNR; CDR2 reads FQNEAQ (reference sequence). The germline V and J ends were trimmed by 1 base and 3 bases, with 9 bases remaining between them. The CDR3 region is CASSLVIRDTEAFF. DNA of the CDR3: TGTGCCAGCAGCTTAGTGATCAGGGACACTGAAGCTTTCTTT.

Only a few counts were recorded for this clonotype. The rearrangement uses TRBV5-8 and TRBJ1-1; D is perhaps TRBD1 (5 bases). Germline CDR1 is SGHTS and CDR2 is YDEGEE. The V and J ends lost 7 bases and 3 bases respectively, with 10 bases between them. This CDR3 comprises 12 residues. The CDR3 protein is CASLDSYTEAFF. The CDR3 DNA is TGTGCCAGCCTTGACAGTTACACTGAAGCTTTCTTT.

The J gene is TRBJ2-3, the V gene TRBV6-4, with 7 bases identical to TRBD2. The CDR3 sequence is 15 residues long. V lost 4 bases, J lost 0 bases, and 4 bases stayed unmatched. Germline V lookup: CDR1 MRHNA, CDR2 SNTAGT. The CDR3 nucleotides read TGTGCCAGCAGTGTTTTAGCGGGTAGCACAGATACGCAGTATTTT. Residues: CASSVLAGSTDTQYF.

This clonotype was counted between two and nine times. At one of its ends the junction is not consistent with the germline gene, which may arise from a read error. The chain links TRBV7-6 to TRBJ2-1, with TRBD1 as a possible D gene (6 bases). The CDR3 has 13 residues. Germline V gene sequence: CDR1 SGHVS, CDR2 FNYEAQ. The CDR3 DNA reads TGTGCCAGCAGCTTAGCAATTGGAACAGGGCCCTCCTTC. Its protein is CASSLAIGTGPSF.

This clonotype was seen only a few times. This sequence joins TRBV12-3 or TRBV12-4 and TRBJ2-2; 7 bases line up with TRBD1. V shed 6 bases and J 5 bases; nucleotides not matched to a gene: 0. The CDR3 sequence is 12 residues long. The CDR3, as DNA: TGTGCCAGCAGGACAGGGACCGGGGAGCTGTTTTTT. It translates to CASRTGTGELFF.

In nucleotides, the CDR3 is TGCGCCAGCAGCGTGGGACATATGAACACTGAAGCTTTCTTT. Protein sequence: CASSVGHMNTEAFF. The chain uses TRBV5-1 and TRBJ1-1; tentatively, D is TRBD1 (6 bases). Trimming stripped 4 bases from V and 0 bases from J, with 10 bases between. Germline CDR1 is SGHRS and CDR2 is YFSETQ. CDR3 length: 14 amino acids.

This chain uses TRBV20-1 with TRBJ2-3; 9 nucleotides line up with TRBD2. CDR1 is DFQATT, CDR2 SNEGSKA, per germline (reference sequence). The CDR3 sequence is 14 residues long. The trim removed 0 bases at V and 4 bases at J, leaving 2 bases unmatched. The CDR3 nucleotides read TGCAGTGCTAGAGACTTAGCGGGAGCAGATACGCAGTATTTT. This sequence encodes CSARDLAGADTQYF.

V gene TRBV7-2 combines with J gene TRBJ2-7, with TRBD2 matching 8 bases. CDR3 length: 15 residues. The V segment lost 5 bases and the J segment 3 bases; nucleotides outside the gene matches: 9. Germline CDR1 and CDR2: SGHTA and FQGNSA. CDR3 nucleotides: TGTGCCAGCAGCAAGACCGGACTAGCTAGCTACGAGCAGTACTTC. Translation: CASSKTGLASYEQYF. The entire variable domain, with the rest obtained from reference TRBV7-2 and TRBJ2-7, is as follows: GAGVSQSPSNKVTEKGKDVELRCDPISGHTALYWYRQSLGQGLEFLIYFQGNSAPDKSGLPSDRFSAERTGGSVSTLTIQRTQQEDSAVYLCASSKTGLASYEQYFGPGTRLTVT.